In this sample, the clone carrying this T cell receptor (beta chain) turned up many times. Its specificity is not known. The data stem from a study of regulatory T cells in long-lasting Graves disease. Overall study results and limits: Public clonotype sharing was higher in persistent than newly diagnosed patients.

Arm-PCR of CDR3 regions and iRepertoire HTBI primers were the basis on which TCR beta libraries were built. TCRdb re-analysed the multiplex PCR reads in MiXCR, keeping a single row per CDR3 protein. This table holds some 500,000 distinct CDR3 sequences, about 13% found once. Specified time point: newly diagnosed GD, antithyroid drugs for less than 3 months. Following extraction of RNA from PBMCs, that RNA was used to make the TCR library. The same data also contributed to another study, on T cells in Graves' hyperthyroidism and ophthalmopathy.

Sample: peripheral blood mononuclear cells (PBMCs), taken at new diagnosis, from a patient treated with antithyroid drugs. The clonotype was recovered from a young man with Graves disease.

The CDR3 spells CASSHPPNTGELFF. In DNA form, the CDR3 reads TGTGCCAGCTCACATCCTCCAAACACCGGGGAGCTGTTTTTT. The rearrangement uses TRBV18 and TRBJ2-2; unclear D gene. V lost 4 bases, J lost 2 bases, and 8 bases lay in between. The CDR3 is 14 amino acids. Germline V CDR1 and CDR2: KGHSH, LQKENI.